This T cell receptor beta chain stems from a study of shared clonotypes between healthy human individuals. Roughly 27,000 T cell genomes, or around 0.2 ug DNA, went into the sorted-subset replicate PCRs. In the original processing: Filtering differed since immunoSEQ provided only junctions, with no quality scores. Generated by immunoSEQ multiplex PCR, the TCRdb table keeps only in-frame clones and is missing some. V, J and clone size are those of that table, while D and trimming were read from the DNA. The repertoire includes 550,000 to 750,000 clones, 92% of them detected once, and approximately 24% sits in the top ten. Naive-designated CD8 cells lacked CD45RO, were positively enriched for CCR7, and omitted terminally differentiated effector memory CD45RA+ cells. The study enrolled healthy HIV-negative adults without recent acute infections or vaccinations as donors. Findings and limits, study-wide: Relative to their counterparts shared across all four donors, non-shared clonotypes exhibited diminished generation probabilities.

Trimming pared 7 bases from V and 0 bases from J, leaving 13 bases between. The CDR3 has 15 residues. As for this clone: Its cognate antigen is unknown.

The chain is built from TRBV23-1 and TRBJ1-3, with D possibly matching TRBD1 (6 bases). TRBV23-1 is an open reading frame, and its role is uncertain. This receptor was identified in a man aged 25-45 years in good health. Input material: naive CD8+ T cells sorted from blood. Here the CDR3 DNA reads TGCGCCAGCATTCAGGGGAAACTCTCTGGAAACACCATATATTTT. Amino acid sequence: CASIQGKLSGNTIYF.